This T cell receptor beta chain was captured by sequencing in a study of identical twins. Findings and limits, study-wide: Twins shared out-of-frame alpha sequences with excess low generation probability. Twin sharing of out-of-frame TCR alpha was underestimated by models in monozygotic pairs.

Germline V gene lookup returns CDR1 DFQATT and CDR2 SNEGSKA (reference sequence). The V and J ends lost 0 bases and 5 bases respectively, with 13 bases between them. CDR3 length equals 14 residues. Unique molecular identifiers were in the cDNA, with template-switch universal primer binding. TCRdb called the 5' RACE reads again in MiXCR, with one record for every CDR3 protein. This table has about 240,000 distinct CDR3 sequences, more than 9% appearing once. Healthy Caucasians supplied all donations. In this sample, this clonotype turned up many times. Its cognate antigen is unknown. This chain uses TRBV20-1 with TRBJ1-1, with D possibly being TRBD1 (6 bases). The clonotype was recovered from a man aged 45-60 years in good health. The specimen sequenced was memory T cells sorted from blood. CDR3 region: CSARDWVQGTEAFF. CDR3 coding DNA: TGCAGTGCTAGAGATTGGGTACAGGGAACTGAAGCTTTCTTT.